This TCR beta chain is drawn from a study of vaccination and CD4 T cells after COVID-19. On the study more broadly: The stimulus for the cells was overlapping spike peptides derived from SARS-CoV-2, HCoV-NL63, HCoV-OC43 and HCoV-229E.

Details on this clonotype: The antigen is undetermined.

The treatment denotes: roughly 11-day PBMC culture with coronavirus spike peptide pools or control peptides (ViraFEST assay). ViraFEST stimulated the growth of antigen-specific T cells using peptide pools and subsequently profiled their TCRs by sequencing. Sequenced with the Oncomine TCR Beta short-read assay was DNA taken from cultured CD4+ T cells. TCRdb independently ran MiXCR on the PCR reads; one entry per CDR3 protein. The table includes roughly 22,000 distinct CDR3 sequences, over 25% detected once. The CDR3 is made up of 15 amino acids. Germline V CDR1 and CDR2: KGHSH, LQKENI. With 3 bases removed from V and 0 bases from J, the gap between germline ends came to 9 bases.

The receptor comes from a human donor with COVID-19. Source material: cultured CD4+ T cells from blood. The V call is TRBV18, the J call TRBJ1-3; D not certain. CDR3 in amino acids: CASSPTGSSGNTIYF. In nucleotides, the CDR3 is TGTGCCAGCTCACCCACGGGATCCTCTGGAAACACCATATATTTT. Full variable domain (missing parts from reference TRBV18 and TRBJ1-3): NAGVMQNPRHLVRRRGQEARLRCSPMKGHSHVYWYRQLPEEGLKFMVYLQKENIIDESGMPKERFSAEFPKEGPSILRIQQVVRGDSAAYFCASSPTGSSGNTIYFGEGSWLTVV.